Sequencing of this T cell receptor (beta chain) was carried out in a study of patients and donors after allogeneic stem cell transplantation (TCRdb year 2020). The CDR3 contains 13 residues, cysteine and phenylalanine counted. Just the 39-base CDR3 DNA is kept, in frame starting at base 1. Taken from the germline V gene, the CDR1 and CDR2 loops are SGHTA and FQGTGA. V is reduced by 2 bases and J by 4 bases, leaving a spacing of 6 bases between them. Details on this clonotype: Its antigen is unknown. The sample holds no much larger clone one base away, and base qualities are not on file.

Library preparation employed RT-PCR. Sequencing instrument: NextSeq 550. TCRdb ran its own pipeline on the public reads, namely fastp trimming at Q25 and MiXCR clone calling, and kept in-frame beta chains. Identical CDR3 proteins give one entry, which carries the most common genes and DNA. The table for this sample lists over 200,000 distinct CDR3 sequences; 38% of them were counted only once. Around 10% of the sample rests with the top ten. Recombination connected TRBV7-3 to TRBJ2-1, with no confidently assigned D gene. The material sequenced was blood, either unsorted or a sorted T cell fraction (not recorded which). The TCR sequence derives from a human donor who was either an allogeneic HSCT recipient or a stem cell or donor lymphocyte infusion donor (not recorded which). It is not recorded whose cells these are; they may come from a transplant donor. The DNA sequence reads TGTGCCAGCAGCTTACTGGAGTACAATGAGCAGTTCTTC. Translation gives CASSLLEYNEQFF.